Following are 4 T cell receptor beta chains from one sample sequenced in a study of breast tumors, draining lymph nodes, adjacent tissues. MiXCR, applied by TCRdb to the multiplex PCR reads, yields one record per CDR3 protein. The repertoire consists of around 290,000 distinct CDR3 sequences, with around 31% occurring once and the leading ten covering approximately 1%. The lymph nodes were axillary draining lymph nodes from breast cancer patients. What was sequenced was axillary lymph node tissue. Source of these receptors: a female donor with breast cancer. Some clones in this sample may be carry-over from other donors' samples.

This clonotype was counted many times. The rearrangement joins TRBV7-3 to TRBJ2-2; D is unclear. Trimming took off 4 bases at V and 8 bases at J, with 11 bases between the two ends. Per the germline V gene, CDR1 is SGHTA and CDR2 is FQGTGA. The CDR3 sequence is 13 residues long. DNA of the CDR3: TGTGCCAGCAGCTCCCCTCTAACTGGGGAGCTGTTTTTT. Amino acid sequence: CASSSPLTGELFF.

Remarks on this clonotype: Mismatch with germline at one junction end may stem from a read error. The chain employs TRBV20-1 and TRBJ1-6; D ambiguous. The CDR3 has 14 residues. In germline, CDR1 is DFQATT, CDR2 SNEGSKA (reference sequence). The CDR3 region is CSAFSGQYNLPLHF. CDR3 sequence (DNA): TGCAGTGCCTTCTCCGGCCAATACAATTTACCCCTCCACTTT.

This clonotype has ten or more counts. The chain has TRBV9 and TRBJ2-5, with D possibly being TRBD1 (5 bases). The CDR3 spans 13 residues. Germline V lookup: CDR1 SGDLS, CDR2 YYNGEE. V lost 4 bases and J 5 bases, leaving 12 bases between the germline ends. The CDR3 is CASSLLQGETQYF. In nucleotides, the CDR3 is TGTGCCAGCAGCCTACTCCAGGGCGAGACCCAGTACTTC.

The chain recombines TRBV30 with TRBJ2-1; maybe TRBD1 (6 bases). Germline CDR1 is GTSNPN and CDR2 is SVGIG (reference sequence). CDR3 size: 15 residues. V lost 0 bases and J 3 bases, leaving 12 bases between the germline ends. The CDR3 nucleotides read TGTGCCTGGAGTGTAGGGACATCCAGCTACAATGAGCAGTTCTTC. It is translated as CAWSVGTSSYNEQFF.